This T cell receptor (beta chain) was identified during a study of T cells in Graves' hyperthyroidism and ophthalmopathy. Broader study findings: A model of 13 V-J pairs discriminated ophthalmopathy from stable hyperthyroidism.

About this clonotype: What it binds is unknown.

V lost 3 bases to trimming and J lost 6 bases, with 17 bases between them. The CDR3 spans 14 residues. The germline CDR1 and CDR2 sequences are GTSNPN and SVGIG (reference sequence). Amplified TCR beta CDR3 regions derived from RNA transcripts. A first-round RT-PCR of the TCR CDR3 used the HTBI primer set. In TCRdb, the multiplex PCR reads were re-called with MiXCR into one record per CDR3 protein. The sample includes some 600,000 distinct CDR3 sequences, 11% to 15% seen only once; the top ten take less than 6%. Patients aged 18 to 65 with hyperthyroidism were newly diagnosed, with duration under 2 months. The PBMCs studied were ones that came from about 10 ml fresh peripheral blood.

The sequence was collected from a woman in her thirties with Graves' hyperthyroidism that later progressed to Graves' ophthalmopathy. Material: blood. V is TRBV30 and J is TRBJ1-1; D gene uncertain. CDR3 region: CAWSWVEVISEAFF. DNA for the CDR3: TGTGCCTGGAGCTGGGTGGAGGTGATCTCTGAAGCTTTCTTT.